This entry lists 3 T cell receptor beta chains sequenced from one sample in a study of molecular identifiers for immune sequencing clone quantification. One entry per CDR3 protein results from TCRdb running MiXCR on the PCR reads. The table lists under 800,000 distinct CDR3 sequences, approximately 24% of them singletons, with 0.78% in the top ten. Specimen: naive CD8+ T cells from blood, with Jurkat cell RNA spiked in. Subset: FACS-sorted CD8+CD4-CCR7+CD45RA+ naive T cells. The receptors were sampled from a human donor in good health. Some libraries in this study had Jurkat cell RNA spiked in.

Comment on this clonotype: A read error is possible here, since a much larger clone lies one base away. This rearrangement joins TRBV19 to TRBJ2-7; maybe TRBD2 (6 bases). V was clipped by 0 bases and J by 6 bases, with 15 bases between them. Germline V CDR1 and CDR2: LNHDA, SQIVND (reference sequence). The CDR3 is 15 amino acids. CDR3 coding DNA: TGTGCCAGTAGTATAGATCGGGGGTTCAGCTGCGAGCAGTACTTC. It yields the protein CASSIDRGFSCEQYF.

This clonotype was detected many times. V and J are TRBV6-5 and TRBJ2-3; D unclear. V lost 0 bases to trimming and J lost 2 bases, with 9 bases between them. The CDR3 sequence is 15 residues long. CDR1 is MNHEY, CDR2 SVGAGI, per germline. DNA of the CDR3: TGTGCCAGCAGTTACTCACCCCTTAACACAGATACGCAGTATTTT. Its protein is CASSYSPLNTDTQYF.

The chain employs TRBV20-1 and TRBJ2-5; unclear D gene. The CDR3 consists of 15 residues. Between the trimmed V and J ends, which lost 2 bases and 3 bases, there was a span of 16 bases. Germline CDR1 is DFQATT and CDR2 is SNEGSKA (reference sequence). CDR3 sequence reads: CSARTSSAIEETQYF. The CDR3 bases are TGCAGTGCTAGAACATCTTCAGCTATAGAAGAGACCCAGTACTTC.